This T cell receptor beta chain was sequenced during a study of T cells after yellow fever vaccination. Points from the study as a whole: Post-booster reappearance was seen for most primary-vaccination clones (about 96% CD4, around 90% CD8). A weaker but faster secondary response was observed, peaking on day 5 versus 15. Bulk-population clonotypes that are abundant could appear as contaminants in FACS-sorted repertoires.

Trimming removed 0 bases at V and 0 bases at J, with 9 bases between. Germline V lookup: CDR1 SGHRS, CDR2 YFSETQ. The CDR3 is 15 amino acids. Details on this clonotype: Its matching antigen is unknown.

The TCR cDNA carried a universal primer site and UMIs from 5'RACE template switching. TCRdb independently ran MiXCR on the 5' RACE reads; one entry per CDR3 protein. The sample records fewer than 350,000 distinct CDR3 sequences, approximately 4.3% being singletons. The chain carries TRBV5-1 and TRBJ1-1; D remains ambiguous. The sequence was collected from a man in his late teens or twenties who received the YFV17D yellow fever vaccine. Sequenced material: PBMCs, taken 15 days after the yellow fever booster vaccination. DNA for the CDR3: TGCGCCAGCAGCTTGGGACCAACCTTGAACACTGAAGCTTTCTTT. Amino acid sequence: CASSLGPTLNTEAFF.